Listed below are T cell receptor beta chains from one sample, sequenced in a study of cytomegalovirus exposure and HLA in healthy donors. TCRdb's copy holds only in-frame clones and misses some; the assay was immunoSEQ multiplex PCR. The table includes approximately 100,000 clones, about 9.5% detected once. Sequences were obtained from PBMCs. Receptor source: a man aged 35-49 years in good health and CMV-seropositive. Each CDR3 is given with its conserved first and last residue. The D gene is left open where the match is weak. The size field is filled for only some rows; it gives once, few, many or a size class.

CASSLLGLAGGDTQYF,TGTGCCAGCAGCTTGTTGGGACTAGCGGGAGGAGATACGCAGTATTTT,TRBJ2-3,16,-,TRBD2,TRBV5-6
CAWAAGTDRGYTF,TGTGCCTGGGCCGCCGGGACAGACAGGGGCTACACCTTC,TRBJ1-2,13,-,TRBD1,TRBV30
CASSLLGGSYNEQFF,TGTGCCAGCAGCTTACTGGGGGGCTCCTACAATGAGCAGTTCTTC,TRBJ2-1,15,-,-,TRBV7-3
CASSLGQYGYTF,TGTGCCAGCAGCTTAGGGCAGTATGGCTACACCTTC,TRBJ1-2,12,-,-,TRBV7-9
CSVEGMGLAGSYEQYF,TGCAGCGTTGAAGGAATGGGACTAGCGGGCTCCTACGAGCAGTACTTC,TRBJ2-7,16,few,TRBD2,TRBV29-1
CASSASTGGANTEAFF,TGTGCCAGCAGCGCCTCGACAGGGGGCGCGAACACTGAAGCTTTCTTT,TRBJ1-1,16,few,TRBD1,TRBV11-1
CASSQGYASAYEQYF,TGTGCCAGCAGCCAGGGCTACGCTAGCGCCTACGAGCAGTACTTC,TRBJ2-7,15,-,-,TRBV4-2
CASRSSPWSGANVLTF,TGCGCCAGTCGCTCGAGTCCGTGGTCTGGGGCCAACGTCCTGACTTTC,TRBJ2-6,16,medium-sized,-,TRBV10-1
CASSPDSAGNTIYF,TGTGCCAGCTCACCGGACAGCGCTGGAAACACCATATATTTT,TRBJ1-3,14,-,-,TRBV18
CASSPQGDTQYF,TGTGCCAGCAGTCCACAGGGGGATACGCAGTATTTT,TRBJ2-3,12,-,TRBD1,TRBV14
CASSLTTYQPQHF,TGTGCCAGCAGCTTAACCACTTATCAGCCCCAGCATTTT,TRBJ1-5,13,-,-,TRBV7-2
CASSQDLGGREPQHF,TGTGCCAGCAGCCAAGATCTAGGAGGCCGGGAGCCCCAGCATTTT,TRBJ1-5,15,-,-,TRBV4-2
CASSLQGRANYGYTF,TGTGCCAGCAGTCTACAGGGTCGGGCTAACTATGGCTACACCTTC,TRBJ1-2,15,few,-,TRBV27
CSARDYPEQFF,TGCAGTGCTAGAGACTATCCTGAGCAGTTCTTC,TRBJ2-1,11,few,-,TRBV20-1
CAISERWEMRNEQFF,TGTGCCATCAGTGAGAGGTGGGAGATGAGGAATGAGCAGTTCTTC,TRBJ2-1,15,few,-,TRBV10-3
CASIERGQGINEQFF,TGTGCCAGCATCGAGAGGGGACAGGGGATCAATGAGCAGTTCTTC,TRBJ2-1,15,once,TRBD1,TRBV28
CASSLGDSGRGSRIQYF,TGTGCCAGCAGCCTCGGGGATAGCGGGAGAGGGTCGCGCATTCAGTACTTC,TRBJ2-4,17,-,TRBD2,TRBV5-8
CASSRGDWEFF,TGTGCCAGCAGCCGTGGGGACTGGGAGTTCTTC,TRBJ2-1,11,few,-,TRBV27
CASSFPVAGDRETQYF,TGTGCCAGCAGCTTTCCAGTAGCGGGAGATCGAGAGACCCAGTACTTC,TRBJ2-5,16,few,TRBD2,TRBV7-2
CASSPAPDSYGYTF,TGTGCCAGCAGCCCCGCTCCGGACAGCTATGGCTACACCTTC,TRBJ1-2,14,few,-,TRBV7-2
CASSVVPTDTQYF,TGTGCCAGCAGCGTAGTTCCAACAGATACGCAGTATTTT,TRBJ2-3,13,-,-,TRBV9
CASRGGGAGELFF,TGTGCCAGTAGGGGGGGTGGGGCCGGGGAGCTGTTTTTT,TRBJ2-2,13,few,-,TRBV19
CASSASGSPYEQYF,TGTGCCAGCAGCGCAAGCGGGAGTCCCTACGAGCAGTACTTC,TRBJ2-7,14,few,TRBD2,TRBV7-6
CASSPSSEQYF,TGTGCCAGCAGCCCCTCTTCCGAGCAGTACTTC,TRBJ2-7,11,-,-,TRBV7-9
CAWGDYEQYF,TGTGCCTGGGGAGACTACGAGCAGTACTTC,TRBJ2-7,10,-,-,TRBV30
CASSLGNLGGVSSYNEQFF,TGTGCCAGCAGCTTAGGGAACTTGGGCGGGGTGAGCTCCTACAATGAGCAGTTCTTC,TRBJ2-1,19,-,-,TRBV7-9
CASSSSAGNTIYF,TGCGCCAGCAGCTCGTCTGCGGGAAACACCATATATTTT,TRBJ1-3,13,-,-,TRBV5-1
CASSFLGLAGLDTQYF,TGTGCCAGCAGTTTTCTGGGACTAGCAGGGTTAGATACGCAGTATTTT,TRBJ2-3,16,few,TRBD2,TRBV27
CASSRSGIHGNTIYF,TGTGCCAGTAGTAGGTCAGGGATCCATGGAAACACCATATATTTT,TRBJ1-3,15,-,-,TRBV19
CASSPLFGSYEQYF,TGTGCCAGCAGCCCTCTCTTCGGGTCCTACGAGCAGTACTTC,TRBJ2-7,14,few,-,TRBV9
CASSLMGLAETTDTQYF,TGCGCCAGCAGCCTCATGGGACTAGCGGAAACCACAGATACGCAGTATTTT,TRBJ2-3,17,-,TRBD2,TRBV5-1
CAWSPDTLNYGYTF,TGTGCCTGGAGTCCGGACACCCTAAACTATGGCTACACCTTC,TRBJ1-2,14,-,-,TRBV30
CASSAGAVVTGELFF,TGTGCCAGCTCTGCGGGGGCAGTGGTTACCGGGGAGCTGTTTTTT,TRBJ2-2,15,-,-,TRBV27
CASSDYYEQYF,TGTGCCAGCAGCGACTACTACGAGCAGTACTTC,TRBJ2-7,11,few,-,TRBV5-6
CSVASGHIYGYTF,TGCAGCGTTGCTTCGGGACACATCTATGGCTACACCTTC,TRBJ1-2,13,few,-,TRBV29-1
CASRSRANTEAFF,TGTGCCAGCAGATCGCGGGCAAACACTGAAGCTTTCTTT,TRBJ1-1,13,few,-,TRBV5-8
CASSLREGPNTEAFF,TGTGCCAGCAGCCTGAGGGAGGGCCCGAACACTGAAGCTTTCTTT,TRBJ1-1,15,-,-,TRBV4-2
CASSQEVGVVYNEQFF,TGTGCCAGCAGCCAAGAGGTGGGAGTAGTCTACAATGAGCAGTTCTTC,TRBJ2-1,16,-,-,TRBV11-3
CASSLVSGLRGDEQFF,TGTGCCAGCAGCTTGGTTAGCGGCCTTAGGGGCGATGAGCAGTTCTTC,TRBJ2-1,16,-,-,TRBV7-2
CASSEFAGGAYGYTF,TGTGCCAGCAGTGAATTTGCAGGGGGCGCCTATGGCTACACCTTC,TRBJ1-2,15,-,TRBD1,TRBV25-1
CASSLVGDIAYEQYF,TGTGCCAGCAGCTTAGTCGGGGACATCGCCTACGAGCAGTACTTC,TRBJ2-7,15,few,-,TRBV7-2
CASSARVVSNQPQHF,TGTGCCAGCAGTGCCAGGGTTGTTAGCAATCAGCCCCAGCATTTT,TRBJ1-5,15,few,-,TRBV6-1
CASSEERGSTDKQYF,TGCGCCAGCAGCGAGGAACGGGGTAGCACAGATAAGCAGTATTTT,TRBJ2-3,15,-,-,TRBV5-1
CASSLGQDYEQYF,TGCGCCAGCAGCTTGGGACAGGACTACGAGCAGTACTTC,TRBJ2-7,13,-,-,TRBV5-1
CASSSTGNTEAFF,TGTGCCAGCAGCTCGACAGGGAACACTGAAGCTTTCTTT,TRBJ1-1,13,-,-,TRBV9
CASRWDRAQPQHF,TGTGCCAGCAGGTGGGACAGGGCACAGCCCCAGCATTTT,TRBJ1-5,13,few,TRBD1,TRBV28
CSVEEAGVVYEQYF,TGCAGCGTTGAGGAGGCGGGAGTCGTTTACGAGCAGTACTTC,TRBJ2-7,14,-,TRBD2,TRBV29-1
CAISHRGEDTEAFF,TGTGCCATCAGTCACAGGGGAGAGGACACTGAAGCTTTCTTT,TRBJ1-1,14,-,TRBD1,TRBV10-3
CASSPGTARTGELFF,TGTGCCAGCAGCCCTGGGACAGCGCGAACCGGGGAGCTGTTTTTT,TRBJ2-2,15,-,TRBD1,TRBV7-3
CASSLAGSVSNEQFF,TGTGCCAGCAGCCTAGCGGGAAGCGTATCAAATGAGCAGTTCTTC,TRBJ2-1,15,-,TRBD2,TRBV27
CASSRDRRGTEAFF,TGTGCCAGTAGTAGGGACAGGCGGGGCACTGAAGCTTTCTTT,TRBJ1-1,14,few,TRBD1,TRBV19
CASSRTGVGYGYTF,TGTGCCAGCAGCAGGACAGGGGTTGGCTATGGCTACACCTTC,TRBJ1-2,14,-,TRBD1,TRBV5-4
CASKGAGEEQYF,TGTGCCAGCAAAGGCGCAGGGGAAGAGCAGTACTTC,TRBJ2-7,12,few,-,TRBV28
CASSSPLRRVYEQYF,TGTGCCAGCAGTTCACCCCTAAGGCGGGTCTACGAGCAGTACTTC,TRBJ2-7,15,-,-,TRBV27
CAISESGLGGAEQYF,TGTGCCATCAGTGAGTCAGGTTTAGGGGGCGCCGAGCAGTACTTC,TRBJ2-7,15,-,TRBD1,TRBV10-3